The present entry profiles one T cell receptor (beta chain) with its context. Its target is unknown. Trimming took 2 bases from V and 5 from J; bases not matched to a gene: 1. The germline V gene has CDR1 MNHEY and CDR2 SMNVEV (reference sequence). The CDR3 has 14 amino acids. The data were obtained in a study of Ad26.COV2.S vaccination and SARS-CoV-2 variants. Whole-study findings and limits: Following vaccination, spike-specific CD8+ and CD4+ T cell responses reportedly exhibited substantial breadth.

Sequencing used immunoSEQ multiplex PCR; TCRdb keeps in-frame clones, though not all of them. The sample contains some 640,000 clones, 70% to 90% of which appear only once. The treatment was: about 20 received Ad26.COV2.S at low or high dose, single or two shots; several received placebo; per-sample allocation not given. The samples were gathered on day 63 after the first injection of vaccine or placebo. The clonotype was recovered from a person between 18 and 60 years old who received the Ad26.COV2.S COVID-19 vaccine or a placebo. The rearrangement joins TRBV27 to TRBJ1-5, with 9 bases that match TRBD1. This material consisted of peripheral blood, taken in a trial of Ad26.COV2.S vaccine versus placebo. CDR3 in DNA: TGTGCCAGCAGTTTAGGGACAGGGTATCAGCCCCAGCATTTT. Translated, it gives CASSLGTGYQPQHF.